The 13 T cell receptor beta chains below come from one sample, sequenced in a study of T cells in localized non-small cell lung cancer (dated by TCRdb to about 2020). Library preparation employed the immunoSEQ multiplex PCR assay. TCRdb retrieved this table from immuneACCESS and kept in-frame rearrangements only. Not all clones are present; in checked studies, unresolved V genes account for under half, and no reason is known for the remainder. In all, the sample holds 75,000 to 95,000 clones, and over 60% of those were seen once. In total, the top ten clones hold around 21% of the sample. The sample was PBMCs, taken before any cancer treatment. Every receptor here comes from a man between 40 and 75 years old with stage II squamous cell lung carcinoma.

This chain uses TRBV4-1 with TRBJ2-1; D perhaps matches TRBD1 (5 bases). The V gene lost 1 base and the J gene lost 4 bases, with 5 bases spanning the gap. The CDR3 loop spans 13 amino acids. CDR1 and CDR2 from the germline V gene are MGHRA and YSYEKL. CDR3 region: CASSQGQYNEQFF. In DNA form, the CDR3 reads TGCGCCAGCAGCCAAGGACAGTACAATGAGCAGTTCTTC.

V and J are TRBV15 and TRBJ1-1; 7 bases agree with TRBD1. The CDR3 spans 14 residues. CDR1 LNHNV and CDR2 YYDKDF come from the germline V gene (reference sequence). V was clipped by 5 bases and J by 1 base; unmatched bases: 4. This CDR3 reads CATSGDRQNTEAFF. Written as DNA, the CDR3 is TGTGCCACCAGCGGGGACAGACAGAACACTGAAGCTTTCTTT.

The chain employs TRBV4-1 and TRBJ2-1; 10 nucleotides agree with TRBD2. The CDR3 extends over 16 amino acids. V lost 0 bases, J lost 8 bases, and 7 bases stayed unmatched. The V gene's germline CDR1 is MGHRA and CDR2 YSYEKL. CDR3 residues: CASSQETSGYVYEQFF. Written as DNA, the CDR3 is TGCGCCAGCAGCCAAGAGACTAGCGGGTATGTGTATGAGCAGTTCTTC.

The chain couples TRBV10-3 to TRBJ2-5; TRBD2 agrees at 9 bases. Germline CDR1 ENHRY, CDR2 SYGVKD. The CDR3 spans 18 residues. After removal of 2 bases from V and 5 bases from J, the junction contained 15 bases not matched to a gene. The CDR3 DNA reads TGTGCCATCAGTGAGGACAGGACTAGCGAGTATCGGGCGGAGACCCAGTACTTC. This codes for CAISEDRTSEYRAETQYF.

The gene calls are TRBV6-5 and TRBJ1-6, with TRBD1 matching over 7 bases. Germline V gene lookup returns CDR1 MNHEY and CDR2 SVGAGI. The CDR3 consists of 14 residues. Trimming cost V 7 bases and J 10 bases; bases outside gene matches: 10. This CDR3 is CASTTDRVWSPLHF. The CDR3 DNA follows: TGTGCCAGCACCACCGACAGGGTTTGGTCACCCCTCCACTTT.

V is TRBV7-9 and J is TRBJ2-5, with a weak D call TRBD2 (5 bases). Trimming shortened V by 2 bases and J by 2 bases, and 9 bases separated the two germline ends. CDR1 and CDR2 from the germline V gene are SEHNR and FQNEAQ (reference sequence). The CDR3 has 14 residues. CDR3: CASSLYPGQETQYF. Written as DNA, the CDR3 is TGTGCCAGCAGCTTATATCCGGGGCAAGAGACCCAGTACTTC.

This chain uses TRBV7-2 with TRBJ2-5; 10 bases map to TRBD1. The V and J ends lost 6 bases and 6 bases, in that order; junction bases with no gene match: 10. The CDR3 covers 15 residues. Germline lookup yields CDR1 SGHTA and CDR2 FQGNSA. CDR3 amino acids: CASSPDRGREQTQYF. In DNA, the CDR3 is TGTGCCAGCAGTCCTGACAGGGGGCGAGAACAGACCCAGTACTTC.

This chain joins TRBV7-8 and TRBJ2-5; no clear D gene. Germline V gene lookup returns CDR1 SGHVS and CDR2 FQNEAQ. This CDR3 is 15 amino acids long. V was clipped by 4 bases and J by 2 bases, with 14 bases between them. CDR3 sequence reads: CASSYQAARQETQYF. CDR3 nucleotides: TGTGCCAGCAGCTACCAGGCCGCCAGACAAGAGACCCAGTACTTC.

The chain carries TRBV4-1 and TRBJ2-7; D not resolved. Germline CDR1 is MGHRA and CDR2 is YSYEKL. This CDR3 contains 14 residues. The germline V and J ends were trimmed by 4 bases and 0 bases, with 10 bases remaining between them. Here the CDR3 reads CASSPVQDSYEQYF. As DNA, the CDR3 is TGCGCCAGCAGCCCTGTCCAGGACTCCTACGAGCAGTACTTC.

This chain connects TRBV5-6 to TRBJ2-7; TRBD1 agrees at 8 bases. V dropped 5 bases and J dropped 5; count of bases not matched to a gene: 12. Per germline, CDR1 SGHDT and CDR2 YYEEEE. The CDR3 is 15 amino acids. The CDR3 here is CASSPGQGSRNEQYF. The CDR3, as DNA: TGTGCCAGCAGTCCAGGACAGGGTTCGAGAAACGAGCAGTACTTC.

The chain is built from TRBV5-6 and TRBJ2-5; TRBD2 aligns across 12 bases. The V gene end was trimmed by 5 bases and the J gene end by 4 bases; junction bases not matched to a gene: 9. Per the germline V gene, CDR1 is SGHDT and CDR2 is YYEEEE. The CDR3 sequence is 16 residues long. CDR3: CASSLTSGRVRETQYF. The CDR3, as DNA: TGTGCCAGCAGTTTGACTAGCGGGAGAGTGAGAGAGACCCAGTACTTC.

This clone was recorded a few times. The chain has TRBV21-1 and TRBJ2-1; TRBD2 is the table's D call and was not checked against the DNA. TRBV21-1 is reported as a pseudogene. The CDR3 extends over 17 amino acids. CDR3 sequence reads: CASSIRLAGSSYNEQFF. Here the CDR3 DNA reads TGTGCCAGCAGCATTCGGCTAGCGGGCAGCTCCTACAATGAGCAGTTCTTC.

This sequence joins TRBV7-2 and TRBJ1-1; tentatively, D is TRBD1 (6 bases). The CDR3 loop spans 14 amino acids. The germline CDR1 and CDR2 sequences are SGHTA and FQGNSA. Trimming stripped 5 bases from V and 3 bases from J, with 13 bases between. The CDR3 loop is CASSARYRDTEAFF. The CDR3 DNA reads as TGTGCCAGCAGCGCCCGATACAGGGACACTGAAGCTTTCTTT. Combining the CDR3 with reference TRBV7-2 and TRBJ1-1 gives the whole variable domain GAGVSQSPSNKVTEKGKDVELRCDPISGHTALYWYRQSLGQGLEFLIYFQGNSAPDKSGLPSDRFSAERTGGSVSTLTIQRTQQEDSAVYLCASSARYRDTEAFFGQGTRLTVV.